The clone carrying this TCR beta chain was found a few times. The antigen is unknown. The authors produced TCR alpha and TCR beta cDNA libraries with sample barcodes and UMIs by 5'RACE using constant-segment primers. TCRdb processed the 5' RACE reads anew with MiXCR; each CDR3 protein has one entry. Of approximately 580,000 distinct CDR3 sequences listed, 20% are singletons. These data are taken from a study of T-cell memory formation after mild COVID-19. Study-wide background: TCR clusters were mostly confined to one donor each.

Study findings and constraints: Researchers could not confirm that second-wave clones peaking on day 37 targeted SARS-CoV-2. The appearance of some responding clones in pre-infection memory suggested that cross-reactive memory joined.

This sequence originates from an adult woman who had mild COVID-19 (a few samples of this study predate the infection). Cell type and time point are not known. The sample taken for sequencing was PBMCs or a T cell subset sorted from them (not recorded which).

Here the CDR3 reads CASSWGPQENYGYTF. In DNA form, the CDR3 reads TGCGCCAGCAGCTGGGGACCACAGGAAAACTATGGCTACACCTTC. V usage is TRBV5-1 and J usage is TRBJ1-2; TRBD1 might be the D (5 bases). Germline V gene data show CDR1 as SGHRS and CDR2 as YFSETQ. CDR3 length: 15 amino acids. V was trimmed by 3 bases and J by 2 bases, leaving 14 bases between them.